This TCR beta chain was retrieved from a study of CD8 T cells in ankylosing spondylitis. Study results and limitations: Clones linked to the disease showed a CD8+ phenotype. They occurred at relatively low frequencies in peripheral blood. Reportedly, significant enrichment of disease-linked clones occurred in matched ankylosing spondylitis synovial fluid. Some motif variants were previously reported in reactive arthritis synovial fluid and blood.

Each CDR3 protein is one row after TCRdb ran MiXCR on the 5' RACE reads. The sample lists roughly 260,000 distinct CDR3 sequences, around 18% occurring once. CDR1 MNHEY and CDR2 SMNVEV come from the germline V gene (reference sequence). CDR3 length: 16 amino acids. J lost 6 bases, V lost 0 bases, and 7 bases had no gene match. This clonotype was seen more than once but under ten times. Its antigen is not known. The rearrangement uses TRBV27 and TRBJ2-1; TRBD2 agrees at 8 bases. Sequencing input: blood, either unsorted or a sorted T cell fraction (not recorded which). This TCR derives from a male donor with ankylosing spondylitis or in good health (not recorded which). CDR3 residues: CASSLSGAGGRNEQFF. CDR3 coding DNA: TGTGCCAGCAGTTTATCGGGCGCGGGAGGACGCAATGAGCAGTTCTTC.